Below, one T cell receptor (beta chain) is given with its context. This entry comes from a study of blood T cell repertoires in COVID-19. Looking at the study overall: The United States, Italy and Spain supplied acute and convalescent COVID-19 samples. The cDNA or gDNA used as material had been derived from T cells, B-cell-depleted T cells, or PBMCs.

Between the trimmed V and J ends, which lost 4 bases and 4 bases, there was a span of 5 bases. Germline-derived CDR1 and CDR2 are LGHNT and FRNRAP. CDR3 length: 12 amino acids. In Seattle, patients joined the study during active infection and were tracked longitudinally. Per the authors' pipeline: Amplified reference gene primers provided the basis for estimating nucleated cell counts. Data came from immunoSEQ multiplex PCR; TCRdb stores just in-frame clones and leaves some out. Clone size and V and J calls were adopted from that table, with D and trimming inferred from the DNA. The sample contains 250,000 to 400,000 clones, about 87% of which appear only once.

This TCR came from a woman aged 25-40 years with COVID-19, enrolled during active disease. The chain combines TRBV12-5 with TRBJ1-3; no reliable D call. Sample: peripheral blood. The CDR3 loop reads CASGSSGNTIYF. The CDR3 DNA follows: TGTGCTAGTGGTTCTTCCGGAAACACCATATATTTT.